The next 3 T cell receptor beta chains were all read from a single sample in a study of OX40 agonist ivuxolimab in advanced cancers. Only in-frame clones appear in the TCRdb table, and some are missing; sequencing was by immunoSEQ multiplex PCR. The sample lists roughly 25,000 clones, approximately 88% occurring once. The sequenced sample was CD4+ or CD8+ T cells sorted from blood, obtained in a trial of the OX40 agonist ivuxolimab. The receptors were gathered from an adult with an advanced solid tumor such as melanoma, head and neck, liver or kidney cancer.

The rearrangement links TRBV14 to TRBJ1-1, with no clear D. CDR1 is SGHDN, CDR2 FVKESK, per germline. V was clipped by 4 bases and J by 4 bases, with 22 bases between them. The CDR3 extends over 17 amino acids. CDR3: CASSPTGRGSSFTEAFF. CDR3 DNA sequence: TGTGCCAGCAGCCCTACCGGTAGAGGTTCATCATTCACTGAAGCTTTCTTT.

This chain connects TRBV19 to TRBJ1-4; D is unresolved. Trimming stripped 3 bases from V and 8 bases from J, with 16 bases between. This CDR3 is 15 amino acids long. Germline V gene data show CDR1 as LNHDA and CDR2 as SQIVND (reference sequence). CDR3 region: CASSIRTALREKLFF. In nucleotides, the CDR3 is TGTGCCAGTAGTATTAGGACCGCCTTAAGAGAAAAACTGTTTTTT.

The V gene is TRBV28, the J gene TRBJ2-7; no definite D call. Trimming took 4 bases from V and 12 from J, leaving 13 bases between them. The CDR3 is 11 amino acids. Germline lookup yields CDR1 MDHEN and CDR2 SYDVKM. CDR3 sequence: CASSSPPTSYF. The CDR3 bases are TGTGCCAGCAGTTCTCCCCCGACATCGTACTTC.